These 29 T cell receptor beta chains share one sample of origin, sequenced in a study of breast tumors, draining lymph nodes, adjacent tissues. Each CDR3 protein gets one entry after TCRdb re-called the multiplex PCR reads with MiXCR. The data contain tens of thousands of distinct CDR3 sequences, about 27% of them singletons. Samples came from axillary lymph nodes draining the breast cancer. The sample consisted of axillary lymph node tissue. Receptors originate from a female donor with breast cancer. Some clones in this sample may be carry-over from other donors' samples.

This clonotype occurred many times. CDR3 protein: CSAIAGGPDYEQYF. CDR3 DNA: TGCAGTGCAATAGCGGGAGGGCCAGATTACGAGCAGTACTTC. V gene TRBV20-1 combines with J gene TRBJ2-7, with 11 bases that match TRBD2. Germline CDR1 reads DFQATT; CDR2 reads SNEGSKA (reference sequence). This CDR3 comprises 14 residues. V lost 6 bases and J lost 4; bases outside the gene matches: 8.

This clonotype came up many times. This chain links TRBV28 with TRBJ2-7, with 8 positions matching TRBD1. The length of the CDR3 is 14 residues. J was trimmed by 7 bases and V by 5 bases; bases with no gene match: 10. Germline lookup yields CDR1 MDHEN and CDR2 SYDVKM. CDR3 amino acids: CASSPPSQGAEQYF. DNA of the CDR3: TGTGCCAGCAGTCCCCCGTCCCAGGGGGCTGAGCAGTACTTC.

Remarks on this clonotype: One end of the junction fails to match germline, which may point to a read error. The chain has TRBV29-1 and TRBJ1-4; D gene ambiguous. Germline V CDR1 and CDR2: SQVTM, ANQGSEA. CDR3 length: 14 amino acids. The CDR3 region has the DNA TGCAGCGTCCTTCCGGACTCCTCTAATGAAAAACTGCTTTTT. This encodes CSVLPDSSNEKLLF.

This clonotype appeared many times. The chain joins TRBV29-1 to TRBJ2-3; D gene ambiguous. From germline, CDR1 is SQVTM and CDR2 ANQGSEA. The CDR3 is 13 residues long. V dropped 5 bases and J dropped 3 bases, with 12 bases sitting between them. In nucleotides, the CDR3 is TGCAGCGTTTTTAGCAGATCTACAGATACGCAGTATTTT. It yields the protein CSVFSRSTDTQYF.

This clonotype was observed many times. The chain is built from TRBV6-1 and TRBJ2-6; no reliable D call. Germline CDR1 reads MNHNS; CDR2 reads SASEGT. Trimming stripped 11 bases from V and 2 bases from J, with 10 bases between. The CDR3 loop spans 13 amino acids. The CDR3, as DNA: TGTGCCGTTACAAGTACTGGGGCCAACGTCCTGACTTTC. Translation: CAVTSTGANVLTF.

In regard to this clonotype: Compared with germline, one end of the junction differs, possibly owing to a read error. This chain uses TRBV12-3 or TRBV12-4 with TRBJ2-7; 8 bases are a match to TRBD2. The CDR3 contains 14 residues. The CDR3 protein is CASSSRSGSYEQYF. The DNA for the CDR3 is TGTGCCAGCAGTTCGAGGAGCGGGAGCTACGAGCAGTACTTT.

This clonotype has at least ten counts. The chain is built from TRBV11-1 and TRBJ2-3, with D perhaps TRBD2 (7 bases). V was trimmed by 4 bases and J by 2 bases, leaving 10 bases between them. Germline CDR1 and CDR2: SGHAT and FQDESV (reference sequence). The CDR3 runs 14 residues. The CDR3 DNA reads TGTGCCAGCAGCTCGGGGGGCCCCACAGATACGCAGTATTTT. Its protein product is CASSSGGPTDTQYF.

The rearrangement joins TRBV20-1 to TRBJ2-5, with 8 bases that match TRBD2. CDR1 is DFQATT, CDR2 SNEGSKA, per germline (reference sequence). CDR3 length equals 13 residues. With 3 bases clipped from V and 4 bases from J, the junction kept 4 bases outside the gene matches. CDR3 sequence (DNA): TGCAGTGCTAGTTGGCTAGCGGGAGAGACCCAGTACTTC. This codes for CSASWLAGETQYF.

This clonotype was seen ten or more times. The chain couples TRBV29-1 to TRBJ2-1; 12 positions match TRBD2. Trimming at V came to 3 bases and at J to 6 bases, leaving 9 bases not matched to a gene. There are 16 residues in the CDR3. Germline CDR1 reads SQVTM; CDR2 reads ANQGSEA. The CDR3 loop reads CSVELPTSGSPNEQFF. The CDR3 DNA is TGCAGCGTTGAGCTACCGACTAGCGGGAGCCCCAATGAGCAGTTCTTC.

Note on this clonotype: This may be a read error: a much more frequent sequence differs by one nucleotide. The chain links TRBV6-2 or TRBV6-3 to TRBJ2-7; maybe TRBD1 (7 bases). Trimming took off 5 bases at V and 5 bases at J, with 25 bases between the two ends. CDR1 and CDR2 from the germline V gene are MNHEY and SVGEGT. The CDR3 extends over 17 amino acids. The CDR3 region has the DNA TGTGCCAGCAGTAACGGGGGAACAGGGGCCCGTCCGAACGAGCAGTACTTC. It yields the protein CASSNGGTGARPNEQYF.

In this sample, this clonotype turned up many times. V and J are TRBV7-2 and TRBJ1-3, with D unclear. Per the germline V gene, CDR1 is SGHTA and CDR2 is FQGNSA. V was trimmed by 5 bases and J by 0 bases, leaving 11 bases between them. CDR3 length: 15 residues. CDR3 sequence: CASSHGRSSGNTIYF. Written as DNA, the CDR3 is TGTGCCAGCAGCCATGGACGGTCCTCTGGAAACACCATATATTTT.

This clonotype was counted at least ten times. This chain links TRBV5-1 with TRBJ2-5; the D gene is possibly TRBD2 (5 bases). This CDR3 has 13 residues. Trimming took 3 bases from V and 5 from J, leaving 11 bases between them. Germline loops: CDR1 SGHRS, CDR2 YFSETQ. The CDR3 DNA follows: TGCGCCAGCAGCTGGGCCTCGGGGGAGACCCAGTACTTC. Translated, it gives CASSWASGETQYF. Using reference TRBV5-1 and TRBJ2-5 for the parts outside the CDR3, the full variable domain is KAGVTQTPRYLIKTRGQQVTLSCSPISGHRSVSWYQQTPGQGLQFLFEYFSETQRNKGNFPGRFSGRQFSNSRSEMNVSTLELGDSALYLCASSWASGETQYFGPGTRLLVL.

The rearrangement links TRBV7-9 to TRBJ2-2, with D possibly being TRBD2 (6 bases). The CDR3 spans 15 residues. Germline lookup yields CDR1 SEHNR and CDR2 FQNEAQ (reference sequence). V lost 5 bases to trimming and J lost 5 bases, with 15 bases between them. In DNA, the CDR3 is TGTGCCAGCAGCCGGTGGCGTGGAGGGACCGGGGAGCTGTTTTTT. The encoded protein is CASSRWRGGTGELFF.

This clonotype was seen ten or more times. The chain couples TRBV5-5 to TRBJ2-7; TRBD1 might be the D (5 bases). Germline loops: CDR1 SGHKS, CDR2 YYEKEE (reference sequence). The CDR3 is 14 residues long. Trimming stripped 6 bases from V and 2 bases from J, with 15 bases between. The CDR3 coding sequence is TGTGCCAGCACCTCCACGGCAGGGCCCTACGAGCAGTACTTC. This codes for CASTSTAGPYEQYF.

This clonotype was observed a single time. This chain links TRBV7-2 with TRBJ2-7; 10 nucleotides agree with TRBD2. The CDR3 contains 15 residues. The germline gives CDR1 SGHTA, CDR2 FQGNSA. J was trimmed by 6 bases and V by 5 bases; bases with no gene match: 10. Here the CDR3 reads CASSRGTSGAFEQYF. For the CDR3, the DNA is TGTGCCAGCAGCCGCGGTACTAGCGGGGCCTTCGAGCAGTACTTC. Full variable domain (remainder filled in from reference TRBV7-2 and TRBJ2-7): GAGVSQSPSNKVTEKGKDVELRCDPISGHTALYWYRQSLGQGLEFLIYFQGNSAPDKSGLPSDRFSAERTGGSVSTLTIQRTQQEDSAVYLCASSRGTSGAFEQYFGPGTRLTVT.

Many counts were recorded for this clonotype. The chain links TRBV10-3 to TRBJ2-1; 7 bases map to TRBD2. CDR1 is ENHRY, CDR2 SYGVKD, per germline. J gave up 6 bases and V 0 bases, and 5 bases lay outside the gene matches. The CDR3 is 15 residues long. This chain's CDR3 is CAISESGGPVNEQFF. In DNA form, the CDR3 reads TGTGCCATCAGTGAGTCGGGAGGGCCGGTCAATGAGCAGTTCTTC.

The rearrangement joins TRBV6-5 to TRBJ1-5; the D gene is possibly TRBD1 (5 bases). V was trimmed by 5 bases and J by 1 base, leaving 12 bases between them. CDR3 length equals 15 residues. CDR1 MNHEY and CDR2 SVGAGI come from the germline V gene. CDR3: CASSLRGRSNQPQHF. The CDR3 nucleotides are TGTGCCAGCAGTCTACGGGGCCGGAGCAATCAGCCCCAGCATTTT.

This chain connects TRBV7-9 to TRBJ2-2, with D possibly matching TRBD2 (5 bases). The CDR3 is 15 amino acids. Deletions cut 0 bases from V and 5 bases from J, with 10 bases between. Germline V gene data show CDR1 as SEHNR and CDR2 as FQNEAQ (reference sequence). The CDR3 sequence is CASSLAGVGTGELFF. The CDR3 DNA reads TGTGCCAGCAGCTTAGCGGGAGTAGGAACCGGGGAGCTGTTTTTT.

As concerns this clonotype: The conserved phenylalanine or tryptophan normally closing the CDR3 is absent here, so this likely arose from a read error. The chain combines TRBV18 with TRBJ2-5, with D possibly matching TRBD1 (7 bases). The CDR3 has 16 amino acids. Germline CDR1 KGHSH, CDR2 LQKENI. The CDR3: CVSSPRAGGTQETQYL. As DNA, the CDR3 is TGTGTCAGCTCACCAAGAGCAGGGGGGACCCAAGAGACCCAGTACCTC.

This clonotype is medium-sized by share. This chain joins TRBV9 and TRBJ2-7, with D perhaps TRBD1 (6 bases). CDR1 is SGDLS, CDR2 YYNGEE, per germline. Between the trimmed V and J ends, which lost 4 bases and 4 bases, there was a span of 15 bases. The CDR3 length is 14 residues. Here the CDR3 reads CASSLRWDKYEQYF. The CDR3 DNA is TGTGCCAGCAGCTTGAGATGGGACAAATACGAGCAGTACTTC.

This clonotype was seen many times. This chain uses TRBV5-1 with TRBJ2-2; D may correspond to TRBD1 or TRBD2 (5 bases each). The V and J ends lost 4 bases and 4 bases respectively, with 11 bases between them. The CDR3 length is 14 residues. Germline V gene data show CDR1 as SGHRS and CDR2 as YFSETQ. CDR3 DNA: TGCGCCAGCAGCCCTAAGAGGGGCACCGGGGAGCTGTTTTTT. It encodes CASSPKRGTGELFF.

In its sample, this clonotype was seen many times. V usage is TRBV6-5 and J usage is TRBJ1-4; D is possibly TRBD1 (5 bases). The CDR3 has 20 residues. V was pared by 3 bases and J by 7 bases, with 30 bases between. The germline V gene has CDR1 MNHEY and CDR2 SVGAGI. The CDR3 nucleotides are TGTGCCAGCAGTTATAGGACCCCCGGGACGGCCGGACCTTGGAGTGAAAAACTGTTTTTT. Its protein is CASSYRTPGTAGPWSEKLFF.

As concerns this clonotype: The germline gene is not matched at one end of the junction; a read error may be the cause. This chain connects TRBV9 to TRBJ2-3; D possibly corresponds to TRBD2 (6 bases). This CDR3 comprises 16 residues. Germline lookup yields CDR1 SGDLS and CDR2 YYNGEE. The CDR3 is CASSAGAREGTDTQYF. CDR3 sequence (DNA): TGTGCCAGCAGCGCAGGCGCGCGGGAAGGCACAGATACGCAGTACTTT.

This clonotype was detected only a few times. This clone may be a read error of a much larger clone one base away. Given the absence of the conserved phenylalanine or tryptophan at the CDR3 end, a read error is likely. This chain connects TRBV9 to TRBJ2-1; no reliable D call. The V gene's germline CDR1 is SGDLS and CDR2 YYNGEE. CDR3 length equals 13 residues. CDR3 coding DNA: TGTGCCAGCAGCGTAGGCAGTTACAATAAGCAGTTCTCC. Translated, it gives CASSVGSYNKQFS.

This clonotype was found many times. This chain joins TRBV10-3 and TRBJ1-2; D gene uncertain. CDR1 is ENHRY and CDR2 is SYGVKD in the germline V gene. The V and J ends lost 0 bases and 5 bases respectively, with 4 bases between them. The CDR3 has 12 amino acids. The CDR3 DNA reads TGTGCCATCAGTGAGTCGAGTTATGGCTACACCTTC. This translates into CAISESSYGYTF.

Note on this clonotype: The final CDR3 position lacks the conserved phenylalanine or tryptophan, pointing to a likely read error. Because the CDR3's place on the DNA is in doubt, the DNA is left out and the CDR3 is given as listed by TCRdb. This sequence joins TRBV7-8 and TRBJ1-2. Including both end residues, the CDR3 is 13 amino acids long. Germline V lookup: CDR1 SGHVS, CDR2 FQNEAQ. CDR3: CASSLGGGYGYAL.

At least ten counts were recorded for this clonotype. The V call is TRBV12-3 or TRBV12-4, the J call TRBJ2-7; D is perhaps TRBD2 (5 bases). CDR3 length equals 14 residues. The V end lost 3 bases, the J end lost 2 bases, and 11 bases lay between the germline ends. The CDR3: CASSFDGRAYEQYF. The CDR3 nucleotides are TGTGCCAGCAGTTTTGACGGGCGGGCCTACGAGCAGTACTTC.

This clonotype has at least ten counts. This CDR3 reads CSARMSGRNNEQFF. The CDR3 DNA follows: TGCAGTGCTAGAATGTCAGGAAGGAACAATGAGCAGTTCTTC. V and J are TRBV20-1 and TRBJ2-1; no firm D call. Deletions cut 2 bases from V and 5 bases from J, with 13 bases between. The length of the CDR3 is 14 residues. The germline V gene encodes CDR1 DFQATT and CDR2 SNEGSKA (reference sequence).

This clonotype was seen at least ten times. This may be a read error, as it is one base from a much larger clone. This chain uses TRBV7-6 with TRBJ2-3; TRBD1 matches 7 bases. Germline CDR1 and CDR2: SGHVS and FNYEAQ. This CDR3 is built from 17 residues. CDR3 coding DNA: TGTGCCAGCAGCTTAGGAAGGACAGGAACCCCCACAGATCCGCAGTATTTT. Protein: CASSLGRTGTPTDPQYF.